The 9 T cell receptor beta chains presented below share a single source sample, sequenced in a study of neurological immune-mediated disorders. One entry per CDR3 protein, called by TCRdb with MiXCR from the 5' RACE reads. The data show some 49,000 distinct CDR3 sequences, 9% to 10% seen once. Time point here: longitudinal time-point 1 (baseline). Sequencing was performed on PBMCs. All receptors derive from a middle-aged woman in good health.

This clonotype occurred many times. The chain couples TRBV5-1 to TRBJ1-2; TRBD1 agrees at 7 bases. The germline gives CDR1 SGHRS, CDR2 YFSETQ. Trimming removed 3 bases from V and 2 bases from J; junction bases left unmatched: 1. The CDR3 spans 13 residues. CDR3 protein: CASSWGQNYGYTF. The CDR3 nucleotides are TGCGCCAGCAGCTGGGGACAGAACTATGGCTACACCTTC.

This clonotype was counted at least ten times. This chain links TRBV29-1 with TRBJ1-1, with D possibly matching TRBD1 (6 bases). CDR1 and CDR2 from the germline V gene are SQVTM and ANQGSEA. The CDR3 has 14 residues. V was trimmed by 4 bases and J by 10 bases, leaving 22 bases between them. In DNA, the CDR3 is TGCAGCGTTGTCTCGGGAGGAATAGGGGGGAGAGCTTTCTTT. Translated: CSVVSGGIGGRAFF.

This clonotype was seen many times. The rearrangement joins TRBV20-1 to TRBJ2-1; no definite D call. The V end lost 5 bases, the J end lost 8 bases, and 13 bases lay between the germline ends. Germline V gene sequence: CDR1 DFQATT, CDR2 SNEGSKA (reference sequence). The CDR3 runs to 12 residues. The CDR3 DNA reads TGCAGTGCTCCAGCAACCTGGCATGAGCAGTTCTTC. This sequence encodes CSAPATWHEQFF.

This clonotype was seen ten or more times. The V call is TRBV5-1, the J call TRBJ2-6; the D gene is possibly TRBD2 (5 bases). Germline V gene lookup returns CDR1 SGHRS and CDR2 YFSETQ. Between the trimmed V and J ends, which lost 1 base and 4 bases, there was a span of 9 bases. This CDR3 has 15 residues. DNA for the CDR3: TGCGCCAGCAGCTTGTCCGGGGTCGGGGCCAACGTCCTGACTTTC. Translation gives CASSLSGVGANVLTF.

This clonotype appeared many times. The chain is built from TRBV6-6 and TRBJ2-4; D uncertain. CDR3 length: 14 amino acids. V was cut by 0 bases and J by 0 bases, with 3 bases left in between. Germline CDR1 is MNHNY and CDR2 is SVGAGI (reference sequence). For the CDR3, the DNA is TGTGCCAGCAGTTACTCACTAGCCAAAAACATTCAGTACTTC. Amino acids: CASSYSLAKNIQYF.

At least ten counts were recorded for this clonotype. The rearrangement uses TRBV5-1 and TRBJ1-1; D remains unclear. The V and J ends lost 2 bases and 1 base respectively, with 9 bases between them. In germline, CDR1 is SGHRS, CDR2 YFSETQ. The CDR3 totals 14 residues. The CDR3 nucleotides are TGCGCCAGCAGCTTTAGTCGGAGGAACACTGAAGCTTTCTTT. Its translation: CASSFSRRNTEAFF.

This clonotype has a count of ten or more. The gene calls are TRBV5-5 and TRBJ1-1; 7 bases align to TRBD1. The CDR3 totals 14 residues. V dropped 3 bases and J dropped 1; count of bases not matched to a gene: 3. The germline V gene encodes CDR1 SGHKS and CDR2 YYEKEE (reference sequence). This CDR3 is CASSWDSWNTEAFF. The DNA for the CDR3 is TGTGCCAGCAGCTGGGACAGCTGGAACACTGAAGCTTTCTTT.

This chain uses TRBV30 with TRBJ2-1; 7 positions match TRBD2. The CDR3 is 16 residues long. V was clipped by 2 bases and J by 7 bases; unmatched bases: 14. Germline CDR1 is GTSNPN and CDR2 is SVGIG (reference sequence). CDR3 amino acids: CAWSSPGLERQNEQFF. In nucleotides, the CDR3 is TGTGCCTGGAGTTCCCCCGGACTAGAGAGGCAGAATGAGCAGTTCTTC.

In this sample, this clonotype turned up many times. V usage is TRBV5-1 and J usage is TRBJ2-5; TRBD1 aligns across 7 bases. V trimming: 3 bases; J trimming: 4 bases; junction bases outside the gene matches: 15. The germline V gene encodes CDR1 SGHRS and CDR2 YFSETQ. CDR3 size: 17 residues. This CDR3 reads CASSSEIPGQLTETQYF. Written as DNA, the CDR3 is TGCGCCAGCAGCTCAGAAATTCCGGGACAGTTAACAGAGACCCAGTACTTC.